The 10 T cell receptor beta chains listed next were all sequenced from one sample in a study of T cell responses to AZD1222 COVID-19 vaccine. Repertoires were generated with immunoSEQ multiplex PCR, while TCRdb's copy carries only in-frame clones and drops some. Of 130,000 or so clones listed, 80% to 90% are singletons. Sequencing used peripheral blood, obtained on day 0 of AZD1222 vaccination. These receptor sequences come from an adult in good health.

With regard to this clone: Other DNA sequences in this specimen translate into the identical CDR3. In DNA form, the CDR3 reads TGTGCCAGCAGCTTAGGAGGTCTAAGGGAGACCCAGTACTTC. It translates to CASSLGGLRETQYF. The V call is TRBV7-2, the J call TRBJ2-5; D not certain. Germline V lookup: CDR1 SGHTA, CDR2 FQGNSA. Trimming cost V 1 base and J 5 bases, with 11 bases left between them. The CDR3 consists of 14 residues.

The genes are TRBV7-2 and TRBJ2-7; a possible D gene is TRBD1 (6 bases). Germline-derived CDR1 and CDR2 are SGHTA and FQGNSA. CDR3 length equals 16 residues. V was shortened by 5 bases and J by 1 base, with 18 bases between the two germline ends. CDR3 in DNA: TGTGCCAGCAGCCCAAGCAGTGGGACAATATCCTACGAGCAGTACTTC. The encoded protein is CASSPSSGTISYEQYF.

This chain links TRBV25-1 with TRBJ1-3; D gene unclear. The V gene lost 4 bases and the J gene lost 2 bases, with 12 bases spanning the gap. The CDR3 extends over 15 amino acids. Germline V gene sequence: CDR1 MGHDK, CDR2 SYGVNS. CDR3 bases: TGTGCCAGCAGTGCCGGGGTGGTGGCTGGAAACACCATATATTTT. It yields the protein CASSAGVVAGNTIYF. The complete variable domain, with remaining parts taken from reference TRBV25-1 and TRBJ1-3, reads EADIYQTPRYLVIGTGKKITLECSQTMGHDKMYWYQQDPGMELHLIHYSYGVNSTEKGDLSSESTVSRIRTEHFPLTLESARPSHTSQYLCASSAGVVAGNTIYFGEGSWLTVV.

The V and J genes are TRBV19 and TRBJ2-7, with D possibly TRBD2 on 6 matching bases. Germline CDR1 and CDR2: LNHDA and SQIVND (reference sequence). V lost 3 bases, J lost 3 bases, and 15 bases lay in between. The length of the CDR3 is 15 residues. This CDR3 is CASSISREKVYEQYF. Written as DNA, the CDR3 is TGTGCCAGTAGTATCTCCCGGGAGAAGGTCTACGAGCAGTACTTC.

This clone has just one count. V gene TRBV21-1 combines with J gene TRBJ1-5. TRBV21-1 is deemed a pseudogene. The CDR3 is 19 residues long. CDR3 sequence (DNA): TGTGCCAGCAGCAAAGGGGGCAGGGACCCCCTTAGCAGCAATCAGCCCCAGCATTTT. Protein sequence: CASSKGGRDPLSSNQPQHF.

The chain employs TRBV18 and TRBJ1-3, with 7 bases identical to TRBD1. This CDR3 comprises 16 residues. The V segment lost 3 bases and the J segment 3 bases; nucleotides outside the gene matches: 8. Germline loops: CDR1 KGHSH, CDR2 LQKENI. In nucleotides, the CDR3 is TGTGCCAGCTCACCGAATACAGGGGCAAGTGGAAACACCATATATTTT. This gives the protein CASSPNTGASGNTIYF.

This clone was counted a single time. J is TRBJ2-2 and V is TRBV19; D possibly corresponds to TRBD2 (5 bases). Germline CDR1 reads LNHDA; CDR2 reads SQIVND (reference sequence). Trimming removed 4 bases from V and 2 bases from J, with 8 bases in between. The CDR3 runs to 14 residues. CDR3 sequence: CASSNLANTGELFF. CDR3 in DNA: TGTGCCAGTAGTAATCTAGCAAACACCGGGGAGCTGTTTTTT.

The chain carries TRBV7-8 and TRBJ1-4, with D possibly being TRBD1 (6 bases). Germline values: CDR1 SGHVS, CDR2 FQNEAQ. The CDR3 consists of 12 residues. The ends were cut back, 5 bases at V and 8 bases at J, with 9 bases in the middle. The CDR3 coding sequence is TGTGCCAGCAGCCTAAGGGGGGAAAAACTGTTTTTT. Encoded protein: CASSLRGEKLFF.

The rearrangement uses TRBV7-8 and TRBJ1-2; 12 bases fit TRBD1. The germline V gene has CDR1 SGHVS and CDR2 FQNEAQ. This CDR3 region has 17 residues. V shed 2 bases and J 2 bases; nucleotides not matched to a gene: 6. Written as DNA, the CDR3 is TGTGCCAGCAGCTTATTAGCGGGGACAGGGGGCAACTATGGCTACACCTTC. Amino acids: CASSLLAGTGGNYGYTF.

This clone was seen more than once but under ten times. The CDR3 DNA is TGTGCCAGCAGTTGGGAGGCAGATACGCAGTATTTT. This encodes CASSWEADTQYF. This chain links TRBV6-6 with TRBJ2-3, with a possible D match to TRBD2 (6 bases). Trimming cost V 4 bases and J 4 bases, with 6 bases left between them. CDR3 length: 12 amino acids. Germline V gene data show CDR1 as MNHNY and CDR2 as SVGAGI (reference sequence).